Listed here is a single TCR beta chain. Its antigen is not yet known. No base quality values were provided; no much bigger clone lies one nucleotide off. V was cut back by 5 bases and J by 1 base, leaving a gap of 12 bases between them. The cysteine opens and the phenylalanine closes a CDR3 of 14 amino acids. Of all the DNA, just the CDR3 is kept, 42 bases in frame from base 1. CDR1 LNHDA and CDR2 SQIVND are derived from the germline V gene (reference sequence). Separate from the approximately 670-subject first cohort, the validation cohort of 120 subjects was the group to which the donors belonged. The data were obtained in a study of cytomegalovirus exposure and HLA in healthy donors (dated 2017 in TCRdb). For the wider study: The 500 to 700 repertoires of the first cohort and the roughly 110 validation repertoires were produced on the same platform, according to a later analysis. The study aimed to test whether cataloging public T cell receptors could reveal signatures of past pathogen exposure. In addition to the first cohort of around 670 subjects, a separate validation cohort of under 150 different subjects was used. To predict cytomegalovirus infection status, the study combined high-throughput TCR immunosequencing, statistical association of individual TCRs with disease status, and machine learning. Results the study describes overall, beyond this receptor: Most TCR sequences were observed very rarely across donors, whereas some public TCRs were present in many individuals. A later analysis found that TCRs clustered in the first cohort also tended to co-occur in the 120 validation repertoires, with about 94% of cluster scores above 0. The authors suggested that the approach could potentially be generalized to other disease states and immunological phenotypes. The study listed 164 TCR beta chains as associated with cytomegalovirus. The validation cohort had no HLA typing available for a later analysis, so co-occurrence within that cohort was assessed over all 120 repertoires. A few of the identified cytomegalovirus-associated TCR beta chains were confirmed in vitro to be specific for cytomegalovirus antigens. The classifier was reported to diagnose cytomegalovirus status with high specificity and sensitivity in both the original cohort and the validation cohort.

Library prep was done by the immunoSEQ multiplex PCR assay. The original methods were these. A statistical classification framework was built to diagnose cytomegalovirus status from the catalog of TCR beta chain sequences. TCRdb retrieved this table from immuneACCESS and kept in-frame rearrangements only. Not all clones are present; in checked studies, unresolved V genes account for under half, and no reason is known for the remainder. The D gene and trimming were derived from the DNA, and the V and J assignments and clone size from that table. The sample table lists over 200,000 clones, around 78% of them with a count of one. The leading ten clones occupy roughly 5.4% of the sample.

This receptor was identified in a woman aged 18-29 years in good health and CMV-seronegative. Sequencing input: PBMCs. Rearrangement joined TRBV19 to TRBJ2-7, with the D call perhaps TRBD1 or TRBD2, as 5 bases match in each case. Read as DNA, the sequence is TGTGCCAGTAGTTCCCCGGGACGGTCCTACGAGCAGTACTTC. Translated, this gives CASSSPGRSYEQYF.